These 9 T cell receptor beta chains share one sample of origin, sequenced in a study of T cells in Graves' hyperthyroidism and ophthalmopathy. The TCR beta CDR3 regions underwent amplification using RNA transcripts as the source. TCR CDR3 underwent first-round RT-PCR with the HTBI primer set. TCRdb re-analysed the multiplex PCR reads in MiXCR, keeping a single row per CDR3 protein. The sample includes 750,000 to 950,000 distinct CDR3 sequences, 38% of them seen just once. Specimen: blood. Every receptor here comes from a man younger than 35 with Graves' hyperthyroidism.

This clonotype has a count of ten or more. V is TRBV29-1 and J is TRBJ2-2, with D unresolved. The V end lost 3 bases, the J end lost 3 bases, and 2 bases lay between the germline ends. Germline CDR1 is SQVTM and CDR2 is ANQGSEA. The CDR3 extends over 11 amino acids. Here the CDR3 DNA reads TGCAGCGTTGACCACACCGGGGAGCTGTTTTTT. Amino acid sequence: CSVDHTGELFF.

This clonotype was counted many times. The chain couples TRBV7-9 to TRBJ1-5; maybe TRBD1 (6 bases). The ends were cut back, 3 bases at V and 4 bases at J, with 10 bases in the middle. Germline CDR1 reads SEHNR; CDR2 reads FQNEAQ (reference sequence). This CDR3 region has 14 residues. CDR3 residues: CASSFEGHNQPQHF. DNA for the CDR3: TGTGCCAGCAGCTTTGAGGGACATAATCAGCCCCAGCATTTT. Based on the CDR3 plus reference TRBV7-9 and TRBJ1-5, the full variable domain is DTGVSQNPRHKITKRGQNVTFRCDPISEHNRLYWYRQTLGQGPEFLTYFQNEAQLEKSRLLSDRFSAERPKGSFSTLEIQRTEQGDSAMYLCASSFEGHNQPQHFGDGTRLSIL.

The chain combines TRBV7-4 with TRBJ1-4; D gene uncertain. Trimming stripped 5 bases from V and 8 bases from J, with 15 bases between. Per germline, CDR1 SGHVT and CDR2 SQSDAQ. The CDR3 length is 14 residues. The CDR3 DNA is TGTGCCAGCAGCCAAGCGAGTGCGAAGGAAAAACTGTTTTTT. Protein product: CASSQASAKEKLFF.

This clonotype was detected ten times or more. The rearrangement links TRBV29-1 to TRBJ1-5; TRBD1 matches at 8 bases. The CDR3 is made up of 13 amino acids. The V and J ends lost 4 bases and 7 bases, in that order; junction bases with no gene match: 6. The germline V gene has CDR1 SQVTM and CDR2 ANQGSEA. CDR3 nucleotides: TGCAGCGTTGGTGGACAGGGTGGCCAGCCCCAGCATTTT. This gives the protein CSVGGQGGQPQHF.

The chain links TRBV7-2 to TRBJ2-2; TRBD2 agrees at 7 bases. Germline CDR1 reads SGHTA; CDR2 reads FQGNSA. Unmatched junction bases numbered 12, after V lost 7 bases and J lost 4 bases. The CDR3 spans 16 residues. The CDR3 loop reads CASTFGAGPSTGELFF. The CDR3 DNA reads TGTGCCAGCACCTTCGGAGCGGGGCCTAGCACCGGGGAGCTGTTTTTT.

Note on this clonotype: The junction departs from the called germline gene at one end, perhaps through a read error. The chain employs TRBV29-1 and TRBJ1-1, with TRBD1 as a possible D gene (5 bases). Germline CDR1 reads SQVTM; CDR2 reads ANQGSEA. This CDR3 comprises 13 residues. The CDR3 DNA is TGTGCCAGCTTGGCCAGGGCGAACACTGAAGCTTTCTTT. As protein: CASLARANTEAFF. The variable domain in full, completed from reference TRBV29-1 and TRBJ1-1, reads SAVISQKPSRDICQRGTSLTIQCQVDSQVTMMFWYRQQPGQSLTLIATANQGSEATYESGFVIDKFPISRPNLTFSTLTVSNMSPEDSSIYLCASLARANTEAFFGQGTRLTVV.

This clonotype was detected a few times. V gene TRBV20-1 combines with J gene TRBJ1-4; 9 positions match TRBD1. This CDR3 is 17 amino acids long. With V trimmed by 3 bases and J by 2 bases, 10 bases remained unmatched. Germline V gene sequence: CDR1 DFQATT, CDR2 SNEGSKA (reference sequence). CDR3 amino acids: CSARDKTGGLTNEKLFF. The CDR3 coding sequence is TGCAGTGCTAGGGACAAGACAGGGGGTTTGACTAATGAAAAACTGTTTTTT.

This clonotype was observed a few times. The chain links TRBV20-1 to TRBJ1-5; D uncertain. Germline V CDR1 and CDR2: DFQATT, SNEGSKA (reference sequence). With 5 bases removed from V and 1 base from J, the gap between germline ends came to 18 bases. The CDR3 sequence is 16 residues long. DNA of the CDR3: TGCAGTGCTCACACAAAAGGGCTTGGGAGCAATCAGCCCCAGCATTTT. Translation: CSAHTKGLGSNQPQHF.

The rearrangement joins TRBV5-1 to TRBJ2-6; 9 bases match TRBD2. Germline values: CDR1 SGHRS, CDR2 YFSETQ. The CDR3 covers 20 residues. The junction had 14 bases not matched to a gene; V was cut back by 4 bases and J by 0 bases. The CDR3 sequence is CASSLSGFVTSGSGANVLTF. DNA for the CDR3: TGCGCCAGCAGCCTGTCCGGGTTCGTGACTAGCGGCTCTGGGGCCAACGTCCTGACTTTC.